These T cell receptor beta chains were read from a single sample in a study of blood T cell repertoires in COVID-19. The table came from immunoSEQ multiplex PCR; TCRdb's copy has only in-frame clones and leaves some out. In the table there are tens of thousands of clones, 90% of which are singletons. Sequences were obtained from peripheral blood. All receptors come from a man aged 70 or older with active or convalescent COVID-19. Both conserved end residues are part of each CDR3. The D gene is left open where the match is weak. Not every row has a clone size; where given, it reads once, few, many or a size class.

D gene	J gene	V gene	clone size	CDR3 DNA	CDR3 protein
.	TRBJ1-1	TRBV2	.	TGTGCCAGCAGTGTGGACAGAATGAACACTGAAGCTTTCTTT	CASSVDRMNTEAFF
.	TRBJ2-3	TRBV29-1	.	TGCAGCGCTCAGGGGGGCCGCACAGATACGCAGTATTTT	CSAQGGRTDTQYF
.	TRBJ1-2	TRBV7-5	.	TGTGCCAGAAGCTCCGGGCGGCGAGGGGGCTACACCTTC	CARSSGRRGGYTF
.	TRBJ2-2	TRBV18	.	TGTGCCAGCTCACCACTACCCCGAGGCACCGGGGAGCTGTTTTTT	CASSPLPRGTGELFF
TRBD2	TRBJ2-1	TRBV25-1	.	TGTGCCAGCAGTGATATGAAAGGACTAGCGGGATTGGATGAGCAGTTCTTC	CASSDMKGLAGLDEQFF
.	TRBJ2-5	TRBV9	once	TGTGCCAGCAGCCCGCCTAACCAAGAGACCCAGTACTTC	CASSPPNQETQYF
.	TRBJ1-6	TRBV6-5	.	TGTGCCAGCAGTTACGTGAGCTCCTATAATTCACCCCTCCACTTT	CASSYVSSYNSPLHF
TRBD1	TRBJ2-5	TRBV5-4	.	TGTGCCAGCAGCTTGGCGCCAGGGACAGGGGGCGTGTGGGAGACCCAGTACTTC	CASSLAPGTGGVWETQYF
.	TRBJ2-2	TRBV3-1/TRBV3-2	.	TGTGCCAGCAGCCAGCCCCAACTAACCGGGGAGCTGTTTTTT	CASSQPQLTGELFF
TRBD1	TRBJ1-1	TRBV3-1/TRBV3-2	.	TGTGCCAGCAGCCCCGGGGACAGGGTGTCGGGTGAAGCTTTCTTT	CASSPGDRVSGEAFF
TRBD2	TRBJ2-5	TRBV6-5	.	TGTGCCAGCAGTTACTCTCTAGCGGGAGGATGGGAGACCCAGTACTTC	CASSYSLAGGWETQYF
TRBD1	TRBJ1-1	TRBV7-2	.	TGTGCCAGCAGCTTAGTCTTGTTGGGACAGGGGGAGGTAGCTTTCTTT	CASSLVLLGQGEVAFF
.	TRBJ1-2	TRBV5-5	.	TGTGCCAGCAGCTTGGGGCCGGGAGAGACTAACTATGGCTACACCTTC	CASSLGPGETNYGYTF
TRBD1	TRBJ2-7	TRBV18	.	TGTGCCAGCTCACCCGGGACAGCCACGGACGAGCAGTACTTC	CASSPGTATDEQYF
TRBD1	TRBJ1-2	TRBV5-4	.	TGTGCCAGCAGCCCCCGGGACAGGGGGCATGGCTACACCTTC	CASSPRDRGHGYTF
TRBD1	TRBJ1-2	TRBV6-1	.	TGTGCCAGCAGTGAAGACGGACAGGGTGGCTACACCTTC	CASSEDGQGGYTF
TRBD2	TRBJ2-3	TRBV10-3	few	TGTGCCATCAGGGGGACTAGCGGAAGCACAGATACGCAGTATTTT	CAIRGTSGSTDTQYF
.	TRBJ2-3	TRBV7-9	.	TGTGCCAGCAGCCGGACTACGGACCAAACGCAGTATTTT	CASSRTTDQTQYF
.	TRBJ2-6	TRBV19	.	TGTGCCAGTAGTATAGATCGGTCGGGTCCTGGGGCCAACGTCCTGACTTTC	CASSIDRSGPGANVLTF
TRBD1	TRBJ1-2	TRBV14	.	TGTGCCAGCAGCCGTGAAAGGACAGGGCATGGCTACACCTTC	CASSRERTGHGYTF
.	TRBJ1-4	TRBV3-1/TRBV3-2	.	TGTGCCAGTAAGACAGGAGACGCAACTAATGAAAAACTGTTTTTT	CASKTGDATNEKLFF
.	TRBJ1-1	TRBV4-2	once	TGTGCCAGCAGCCATGAGAGACAGCTGAACACTGAAGCTTTCTTT	CASSHERQLNTEAFF
TRBD2	TRBJ2-2	TRBV27	.	TGTGCCAGCACCTCGATAGGGGTAGCGGGAGGGTACACCGGGGAGCTGTTTTTT	CASTSIGVAGGYTGELFF
TRBD1	TRBJ2-3	TRBV7-2	.	TGTGCCAGCAGCTTACTTGGGACAGCCGATACGCAGTATTTT	CASSLLGTADTQYF
TRBD1	TRBJ1-2	TRBV18	.	TGTGCCAGCTCACAACTCCCGGGACAGGGTGACTATGGCTACACCTTC	CASSQLPGQGDYGYTF
TRBD1	TRBJ2-1	TRBV5-4	.	TGTGCCAGCAGGAATCTTAGGGGGACAGACAATGAGCAGTTCTTC	CASRNLRGTDNEQFF
TRBD1	TRBJ2-7	TRBV3-1/TRBV3-2	few	TGTGCCAGCAGCCAAGTGACAGGGGTCCGACGCGAGCAGTACTTC	CASSQVTGVRREQYF
TRBD1	TRBJ1-1	TRBV28	.	TGTGCCAGCAGACCGCAGTCGGGACAGGACTATGAAGCTTTCTTT	CASRPQSGQDYEAFF
.	TRBJ1-2	TRBV9	.	TGTGCCAGCAGCGTAGAATTGGGCCCTGGGCGCTATGGCTACACCTTC	CASSVELGPGRYGYTF
.	TRBJ1-6	TRBV6-6	.	TGTGCCAGCACCTCCCCCCCCGTCTATAATTCACCCCTCCACTTT	CASTSPPVYNSPLHF
.	TRBJ2-3	TRBV11-2	.	TGTGCCAGCAGCTTAGATCGGGGGCGGGGGAGACTAGATACGCAGTATTTT	CASSLDRGRGRLDTQYF
.	TRBJ1-6	TRBV11-3	.	TGTGCCAGCAGCTTAGAAGCGGGGAGCTCCTATAATTCACCCCTCCACTTT	CASSLEAGSSYNSPLHF
.	TRBJ1-1	TRBV27	.	TGTGCCAGCAGTGGAATATACAGGCCCGGCACTGAAGCTTTCTTT	CASSGIYRPGTEAFF
TRBD1	TRBJ1-1	TRBV9	once	TGTGCCAGCAGCGTAGGGGACAGATGGGGCACTGAAGCTTTCTTT	CASSVGDRWGTEAFF
TRBD1	TRBJ2-4	TRBV7-8	.	TGTGCCAGCAGCTTAGCAGGGGGCTCGCTAGCCAAAAACATTCAGTACTTC	CASSLAGGSLAKNIQYF
.	TRBJ1-1	TRBV29-1	.	TGCAGCGTTGCCAGGCCCGAGAACACTGAAGCTTTCTTT	CSVARPENTEAFF
TRBD1	TRBJ1-1	TRBV18	.	TGTGCCAGCTCACCACCGTCGACAGGGGGTGGCATGAACACTGAAGCTTTCTTT	CASSPPSTGGGMNTEAFF
.	TRBJ2-6	TRBV9	.	TGTGCCAGCAGCGTAGCCGGGGTCTCTGGGGCCAACGTCCTGACTTTC	CASSVAGVSGANVLTF
.	TRBJ2-2	TRBV7-9	.	TGTGCCAGCAGCTTCAAACAGGGTTTGGCGGGCACCGGGGAGCTGTTTTTT	CASSFKQGLAGTGELFF
TRBD1	TRBJ1-2	TRBV7-9	.	TGTGCCAGCAGCTGGGGACAGGGGGTGGTTGGCTACACCTTC	CASSWGQGVVGYTF
TRBD1	TRBJ2-3	TRBV11-1	once	TGTGCCAGCAGCTCTAGATACAGGGGTCGCACAGATACGCAGTATTTT	CASSSRYRGRTDTQYF